This entry describes one T cell receptor beta chain. This record comes from a study of blood T cell repertoires in COVID-19. In the original processing: Reference gene primers were amplified, and this amplification served to estimate nucleated cell counts. The protocol was immunoSEQ multiplex PCR, while the TCRdb copy is restricted to in-frame clones and leaves out a portion. The DNA was the basis for D and trimming; V, J and clone size are from that table. The sample holds roughly 160,000 clones; 83% are singletons and the top ten take 2% to 2.5%. Sequences were obtained from peripheral blood. This clonotype originated in a woman older than 75 with acute or convalescent COVID-19.

CDR3 loop: CASSFGSGYNEQFF. The CDR3 DNA sequence: TGTGCCAGCAGCTTTGGAAGCGGGTACAATGAGCAGTTCTTC. V usage is TRBV3-1 (or the pseudogene TRBV3-2) and J usage is TRBJ2-1; a weak D match, TRBD2 (6 bases). Germline V lookup: CDR1 LGHDT, CDR2 YNNKEL (reference sequence). This CDR3 has 14 amino acids. Trimming took off 5 bases at V and 4 bases at J, with 12 bases between the two ends.